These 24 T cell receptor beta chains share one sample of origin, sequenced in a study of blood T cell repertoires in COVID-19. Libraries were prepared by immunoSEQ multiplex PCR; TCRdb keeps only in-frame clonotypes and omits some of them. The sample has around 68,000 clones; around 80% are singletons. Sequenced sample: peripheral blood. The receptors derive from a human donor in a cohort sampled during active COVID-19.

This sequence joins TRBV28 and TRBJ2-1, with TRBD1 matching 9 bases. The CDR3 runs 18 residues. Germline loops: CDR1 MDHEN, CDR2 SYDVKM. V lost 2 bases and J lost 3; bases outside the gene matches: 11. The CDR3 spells CASSLESLTGGNYNEQFF. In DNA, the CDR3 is TGTGCCAGCAGTTTAGAATCTCTGACAGGGGGGAACTACAATGAGCAGTTCTTC.

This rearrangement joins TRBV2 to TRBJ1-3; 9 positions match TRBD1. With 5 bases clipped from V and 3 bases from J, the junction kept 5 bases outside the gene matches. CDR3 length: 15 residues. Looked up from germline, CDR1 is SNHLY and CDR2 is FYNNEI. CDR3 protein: CASSQQGADGNTIYF. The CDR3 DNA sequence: TGTGCCAGCAGTCAACAGGGGGCAGATGGAAACACCATATATTTT.

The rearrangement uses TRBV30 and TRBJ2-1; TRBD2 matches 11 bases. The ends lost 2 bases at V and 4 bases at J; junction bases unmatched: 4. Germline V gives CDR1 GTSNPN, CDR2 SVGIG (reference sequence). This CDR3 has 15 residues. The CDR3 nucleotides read TGTGCCTGGAGTTTATTAGCGGGAGGGTACAATGAGCAGTTCTTC. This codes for CAWSLLAGGYNEQFF.

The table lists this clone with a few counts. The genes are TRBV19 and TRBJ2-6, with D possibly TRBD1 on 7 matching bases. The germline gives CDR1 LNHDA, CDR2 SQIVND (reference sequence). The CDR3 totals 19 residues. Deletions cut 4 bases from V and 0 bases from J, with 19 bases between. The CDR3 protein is CASSTRGVLSASGANVLTF. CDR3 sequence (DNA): TGTGCCAGTAGTACCAGGGGGGTTTTATCCGCCTCTGGGGCCAACGTCCTGACTTTC.

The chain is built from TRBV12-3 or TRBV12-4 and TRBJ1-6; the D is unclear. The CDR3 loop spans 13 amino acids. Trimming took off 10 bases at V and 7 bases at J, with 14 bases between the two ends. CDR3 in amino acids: CATRPPQNSPLHF. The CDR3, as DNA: TGTGCCACCCGTCCCCCGCAGAATTCACCCCTCCACTTT.

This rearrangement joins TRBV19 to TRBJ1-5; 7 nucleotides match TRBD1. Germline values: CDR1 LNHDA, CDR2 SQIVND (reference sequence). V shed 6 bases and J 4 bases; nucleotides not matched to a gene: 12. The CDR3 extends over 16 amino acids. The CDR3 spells CASSSQGNGLNQPQHF. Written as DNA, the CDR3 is TGTGCCAGTAGCTCACAGGGGAACGGCTTAAATCAGCCCCAGCATTTT. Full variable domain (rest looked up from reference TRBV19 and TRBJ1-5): DGGITQSPKYLFRKEGQNVTLSCEQNLNHDAMYWYRQDPGQGLRLIYYSQIVNDFQKGDIAEGYSVSREKKESFPLTVTSAQKNPTAFYLCASSSQGNGLNQPQHFGDGTRLSIL.

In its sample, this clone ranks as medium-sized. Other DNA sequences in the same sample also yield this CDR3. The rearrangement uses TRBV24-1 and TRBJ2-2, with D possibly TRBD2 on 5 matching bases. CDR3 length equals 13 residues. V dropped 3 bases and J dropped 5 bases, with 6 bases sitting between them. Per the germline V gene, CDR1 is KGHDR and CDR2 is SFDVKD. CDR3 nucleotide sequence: TGTGCCACCAGTGATGGCGGGACCGGGGAGCTGTTTTTT. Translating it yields CATSDGGTGELFF.

CDR3 in amino acids: CASSPGQRPDTQYF. The CDR3 bases are TGTGCCAGCAGCCCTGGACAGAGACCAGATACGCAGTATTTT. The rearrangement links TRBV11-3 to TRBJ2-3, with a possible D match to TRBD1 (6 bases). Germline V gives CDR1 SGHNT, CDR2 YENEEA. V lost 5 bases, J lost 4 bases, and 13 bases lay in between. This CDR3 has 14 residues.

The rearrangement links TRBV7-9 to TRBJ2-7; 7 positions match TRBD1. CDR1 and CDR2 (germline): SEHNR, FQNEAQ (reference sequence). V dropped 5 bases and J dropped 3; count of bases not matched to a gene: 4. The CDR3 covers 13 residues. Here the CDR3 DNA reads TGTGCCAGCAGCCCCGGACAGGTCTACGAGCAGTACTTC. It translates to CASSPGQVYEQYF.

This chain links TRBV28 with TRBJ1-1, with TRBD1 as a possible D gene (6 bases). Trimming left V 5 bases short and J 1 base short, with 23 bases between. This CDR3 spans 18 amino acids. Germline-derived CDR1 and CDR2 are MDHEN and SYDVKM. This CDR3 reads CASSTVIRRDTSNTEAFF. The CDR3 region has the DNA TGTGCCAGCAGTACAGTGATCCGTCGGGACACCTCGAACACTGAAGCTTTCTTT.

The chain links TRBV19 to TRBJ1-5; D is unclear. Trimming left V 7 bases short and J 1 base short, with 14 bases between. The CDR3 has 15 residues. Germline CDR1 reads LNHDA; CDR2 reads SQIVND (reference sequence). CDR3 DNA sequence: TGTGCCAGTATGGGAGAGGGTTTCAGCAATCAGCCCCAGCATTTT. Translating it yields CASMGEGFSNQPQHF.

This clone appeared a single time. CDR3 in DNA: TGTGCCAGCAGCTTTACAGGGGGGTGGGAGGAGGTGAATGAGCAGTTCTTC. Translated, it gives CASSFTGGWEEVNEQFF. V usage is TRBV7-6 and J usage is TRBJ2-1, with 8 bases matching TRBD1. After removal of 3 bases from V and 7 bases from J, the junction contained 14 bases not matched to a gene. Germline V CDR1 and CDR2: SGHVS, FNYEAQ. The CDR3 has 17 residues.

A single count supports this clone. DNA for the CDR3: TGTGCCAGCAGCTTAGATCGGTCAGAGGACTATTCCTACGAGCAGTACTTC. Amino acid sequence: CASSLDRSEDYSYEQYF. The rearrangement joins TRBV11-3 to TRBJ2-7; D possibly corresponds to TRBD2 (6 bases). This CDR3 region has 17 residues. Trimming removed 0 bases from V and 1 base from J, with 16 bases in between. The V gene's germline CDR1 is SGHNT and CDR2 YENEEA.

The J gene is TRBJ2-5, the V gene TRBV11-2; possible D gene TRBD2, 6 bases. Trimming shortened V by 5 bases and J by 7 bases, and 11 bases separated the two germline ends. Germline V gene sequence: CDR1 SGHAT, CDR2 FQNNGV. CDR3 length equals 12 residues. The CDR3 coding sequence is TGTGCCAGCAGCCCCGGGGGAGGGACCCAGTACTTC. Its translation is CASSPGGGTQYF.

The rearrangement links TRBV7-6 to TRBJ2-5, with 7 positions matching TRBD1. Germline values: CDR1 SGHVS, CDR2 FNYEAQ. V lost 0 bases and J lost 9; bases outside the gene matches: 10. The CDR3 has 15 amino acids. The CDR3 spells CASSLAPDRLLSQYF. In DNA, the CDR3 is TGTGCCAGCAGCTTAGCTCCGGACAGGCTCTTGTCCCAGTACTTC.

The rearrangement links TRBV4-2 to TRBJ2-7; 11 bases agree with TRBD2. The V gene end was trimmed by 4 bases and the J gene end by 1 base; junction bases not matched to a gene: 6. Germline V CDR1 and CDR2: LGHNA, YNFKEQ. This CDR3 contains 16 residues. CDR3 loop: CASSPTTSGKSYEQYF. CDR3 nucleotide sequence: TGTGCCAGCAGCCCGACGACTAGCGGGAAGTCCTACGAGCAGTACTTC.

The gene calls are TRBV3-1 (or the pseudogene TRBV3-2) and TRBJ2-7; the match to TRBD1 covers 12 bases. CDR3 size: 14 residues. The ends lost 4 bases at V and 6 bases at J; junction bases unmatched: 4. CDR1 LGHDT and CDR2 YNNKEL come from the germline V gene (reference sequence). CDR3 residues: CASSRGQGAIEQYF. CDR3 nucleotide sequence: TGTGCCAGCAGCCGGGGACAGGGGGCAATCGAGCAGTACTTC.

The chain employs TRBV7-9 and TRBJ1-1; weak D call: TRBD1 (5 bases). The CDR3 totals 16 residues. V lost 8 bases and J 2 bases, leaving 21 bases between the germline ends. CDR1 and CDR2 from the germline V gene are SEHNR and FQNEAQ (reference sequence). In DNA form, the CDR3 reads TGTGCCAGCGGATACATCAGGGAAAGGGGAAACACTGAAGCTTTCTTT. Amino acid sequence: CASGYIRERGNTEAFF.

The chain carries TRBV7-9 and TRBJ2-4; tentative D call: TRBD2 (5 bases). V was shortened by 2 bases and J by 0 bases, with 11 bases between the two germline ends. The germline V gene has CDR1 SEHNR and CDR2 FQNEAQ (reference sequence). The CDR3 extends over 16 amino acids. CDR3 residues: CASSLTRGIAKNIQYF. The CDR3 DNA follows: TGTGCCAGCAGCTTAACTCGGGGAATAGCCAAAAACATTCAGTACTTC.

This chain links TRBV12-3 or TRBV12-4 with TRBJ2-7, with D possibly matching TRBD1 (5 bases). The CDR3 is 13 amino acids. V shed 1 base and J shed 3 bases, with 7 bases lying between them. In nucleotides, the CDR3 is TGTGCCAGCAGTTTAGGACAGTACTACGAGCAGTACTTC. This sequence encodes CASSLGQYYEQYF.

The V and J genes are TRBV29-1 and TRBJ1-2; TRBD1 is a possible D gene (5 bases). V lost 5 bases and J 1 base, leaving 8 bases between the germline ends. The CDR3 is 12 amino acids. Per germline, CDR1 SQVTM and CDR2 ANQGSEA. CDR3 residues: CSVLGVNYGYTF. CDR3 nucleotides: TGCAGCGTTCTAGGGGTTAACTATGGCTACACCTTC.

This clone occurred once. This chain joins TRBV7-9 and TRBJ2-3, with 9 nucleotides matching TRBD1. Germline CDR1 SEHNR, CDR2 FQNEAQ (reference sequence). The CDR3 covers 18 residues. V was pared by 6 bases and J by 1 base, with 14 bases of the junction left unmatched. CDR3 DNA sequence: TGTGCCAGCAGATCGCGGGTAAACAGGGGGCATGGCACAGATACGCAGTATTTT. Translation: CASRSRVNRGHGTDTQYF.

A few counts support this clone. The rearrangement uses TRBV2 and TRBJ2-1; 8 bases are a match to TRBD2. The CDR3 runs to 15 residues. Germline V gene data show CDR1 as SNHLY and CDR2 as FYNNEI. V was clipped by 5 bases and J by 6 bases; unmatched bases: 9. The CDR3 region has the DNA TGTGCCAGCAGTTTTGGGCTAGCGGGTATCAATGAGCAGTTCTTC. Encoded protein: CASSFGLAGINEQFF.

In DNA form, the CDR3 reads TGTGCCAGCAGTCCTACGACAGGGAAGGGGTCTCATGGCTACACCTTC. Its protein product is CASSPTTGKGSHGYTF. The genes are TRBV28 and TRBJ1-2, with 7 bases that match TRBD1. CDR1 is MDHEN and CDR2 is SYDVKM in the germline V gene. V dropped 5 bases and J dropped 6; count of bases not matched to a gene: 15. The CDR3 length is 16 residues.